Following are 27 T cell receptor beta chains from one sample sequenced in a study of read filtering for tumor transcriptome and immune sequencing. From roughly 0.4 ug of RNA, a library with molecular barcoded alpha/delta and beta/gamma adaptors was made. From the reads, TCRdb called clonotypes with MiXCR, one entry per CDR3 protein. This table holds around 130,000 distinct CDR3 sequences, under 15% found once. The sample consisted of a population of CD138-negative cells sorted from bone marrow. Receptors were obtained from a donor at least 40 years old with multiple myeloma.

This clonotype was observed a few times. This chain links TRBV18 with TRBJ2-3; D uncertain. Germline assignment: CDR1 KGHSH and CDR2 LQKENI. The CDR3 is 12 residues long. V was shortened by 5 bases and J by 4 bases, with 7 bases between the two germline ends. As DNA, the CDR3 is TGTGCCAGCTCATCGCTAGCAGATACGCAGTATTTT. It is translated as CASSSLADTQYF.

V and J are TRBV11-2 and TRBJ1-5; 7 bases map to TRBD1. This CDR3 spans 14 amino acids. The J segment lost 6 bases and the V segment lost 5 bases, leaving 7 bases of the junction unmatched. Looked up from germline, CDR1 is SGHAT and CDR2 is FQNNGV. The CDR3 sequence is CASSQTGISQPQHF. The CDR3 nucleotides are TGTGCCAGCAGCCAGACAGGGATAAGTCAGCCCCAGCATTTT.

As concerns this clonotype: A much larger clone is a single base away; this may be a read error. Since the CDR3 does not end with the conserved phenylalanine or tryptophan, this likely comes from a read error. The rearrangement uses TRBV7-3 and TRBJ2-3; TRBD2 might be the D (6 bases). V lost 5 bases and J 9 bases, leaving 12 bases between the germline ends. The germline CDR1 and CDR2 sequences are SGHTA and FQGTGA. The CDR3 consists of 12 residues. The CDR3 DNA sequence: TGTGCCAGCAGCCCCCGGAGGGGCACGCAGTATCTT. This sequence encodes CASSPRRGTQYL.

The chain links TRBV28 to TRBJ2-6, with 13 positions matching TRBD2. Germline trimming cut 1 base from V and 1 base from J; bases unmatched to any gene: 13. This CDR3 has 22 amino acids. Germline V gene data show CDR1 as MDHEN and CDR2 as SYDVKM. This CDR3 reads CASSLYWTSGSLARSGANVLTF. CDR3 nucleotides: TGTGCCAGCAGTTTATATTGGACTAGCGGGAGCTTGGCTAGGTCTGGGGCCAACGTCCTGACTTTC.

This clonotype showed up many times. This rearrangement joins TRBV19 to TRBJ2-1; 7 bases are a match to TRBD1. Trimming took 7 bases from V and 0 from J; bases not matched to a gene: 6. CDR1 is LNHDA, CDR2 SQIVND, per germline (reference sequence). This CDR3 has 15 amino acids. The CDR3 DNA is TGTGCCAGTACCCCGGGACAGAGCTCCTACAATGAGCAGTTCTTC. It specifies CASTPGQSSYNEQFF.

This clonotype was seen many times. This rearrangement joins TRBV7-9 to TRBJ1-5; D possibly corresponds to TRBD1 (5 bases). Germline V gene data show CDR1 as SEHNR and CDR2 as FQNEAQ (reference sequence). V lost 5 bases to trimming and J lost 4 bases, with 9 bases between them. The CDR3 is 13 residues long. The CDR3 sequence is CASSQGRNQPQHF. CDR3 coding DNA: TGTGCCAGCAGCCAGGGCAGGAATCAGCCCCAGCATTTT.

As regards this clonotype: A junction boundary mismatches the germline segment, possibly from a read error. The V call is TRBV25-1, the J call TRBJ1-1, with D perhaps matching TRBD1 (5 bases). Germline V gives CDR1 MGHDK, CDR2 SYGVNS. This CDR3 has 13 residues. The CDR3 bases are TGTGCCAGCAATGAAGGAGGGGAGCGGAGGGCTTTCTTT. It yields the protein CASNEGGERRAFF.

This clonotype was seen many times. The V and J genes are TRBV27 and TRBJ2-3, with 9 bases matching TRBD1. This CDR3 is 16 amino acids long. V gave up 5 bases and J gave up 5 bases; unmatched junction bases: 11. Germline V CDR1 and CDR2: MNHEY, SMNVEV (reference sequence). In DNA form, the CDR3 reads TGTGCCAGCAGTCCCCAGGGGACAGGGCAGGGAGATACGCAGTATTTT. This encodes CASSPQGTGQGDTQYF.

This clonotype was observed many times. V gene TRBV12-3 or TRBV12-4 combines with J gene TRBJ1-5; D uncertain. The CDR3 spans 14 residues. Trimming pared 5 bases from V and 3 bases from J, leaving 11 bases between. Written as DNA, the CDR3 is TGTGCCAGCAGTACCGGGAACTTCAATCAGCCCCAGCATTTT. This codes for CASSTGNFNQPQHF.

At least ten counts were recorded for this clonotype. The rearrangement uses TRBV11-1 and TRBJ2-1, with TRBD2 matching over 7 bases. This CDR3 comprises 18 residues. V trimming: 2 bases; J trimming: 5 bases; junction bases outside the gene matches: 15. Germline values: CDR1 SGHAT, CDR2 FQDESV (reference sequence). CDR3 in DNA: TGTGCCAGCAGCTTACCCTTCGGGCTAGCGGTAAACCACAATGAGCAGTTCTTC. Encoded protein: CASSLPFGLAVNHNEQFF.

This clonotype was counted a single time. The gene calls are TRBV20-1 and TRBJ2-7; tentative D call: TRBD2 (5 bases). This CDR3 contains 15 residues. Per germline, CDR1 DFQATT and CDR2 SNEGSKA (reference sequence). Trimming shortened V by 6 bases and J by 3 bases, and 21 bases separated the two germline ends. The CDR3: CSAAPTSGRFYEQYF. The CDR3 DNA is TGCAGTGCAGCCCCTACTAGTGGCCGTTTCTACGAGCAGTACTTC.

Ten or more counts support this clonotype. The J gene is TRBJ1-5, the V gene TRBV19; D not resolved. The CDR3 is 12 amino acids. The V end lost 6 bases, the J end lost 7 bases, and 10 bases lay between the germline ends. CDR1 is LNHDA and CDR2 is SQIVND in the germline V gene (reference sequence). In DNA form, the CDR3 reads TGTGCCAGTAGCGGGGTAGGGCAGCCCCAGCATTTT. As protein: CASSGVGQPQHF.

This clonotype was counted ten times or more. This rearrangement joins TRBV5-1 to TRBJ2-1; 13 bases are a match to TRBD2. The length of the CDR3 is 17 residues. V shed 5 bases and J 2 bases; nucleotides not matched to a gene: 7. CDR1 SGHRS and CDR2 YFSETQ come from the germline V gene. Here the CDR3 reads CASRKGTSGEPYNEQFF. The CDR3 bases are TGCGCCAGCAGGAAAGGGACTAGCGGGGAACCCTACAATGAGCAGTTCTTC.

This clonotype appeared many times. This chain links TRBV9 with TRBJ2-2; 9 bases agree with TRBD2. CDR3 length: 15 amino acids. Trimming took 4 bases from V and 6 from J; bases not matched to a gene: 7. CDR1 and CDR2 (germline): SGDLS, YYNGEE. The CDR3 DNA follows: TGTGCCAGCAGCTTAATAGCGGGAGCCCCCGGGGAGCTGTTTTTT. It codes for CASSLIAGAPGELFF.

Many counts were recorded for this clonotype. The V gene is TRBV14, the J gene TRBJ2-1, with D maybe TRBD1 (5 bases). Germline V gene lookup returns CDR1 SGHDN and CDR2 FVKESK. Trimming left V 4 bases short and J 9 bases short, with 16 bases between. This CDR3 has 14 amino acids. CDR3 amino acids: CASSPLGPFGEQFF. Written as DNA, the CDR3 is TGTGCCAGCAGCCCCCTGGGGCCTTTCGGTGAGCAGTTCTTC.

This clonotype was seen ten or more times. The rearrangement joins TRBV6-2 or TRBV6-3 to TRBJ2-3; 7 bases agree with TRBD1. The CDR3 length is 15 residues. Germline CDR1 MNHEY, CDR2 SVGEGT. V was clipped by 5 bases and J by 3 bases; unmatched bases: 8. CDR3 DNA sequence: TGTGCCAGCAGTCCCACAGGGGCGCGGACAGATACGCAGTATTTT. It encodes CASSPTGARTDTQYF.

The table lists this clonotype with many counts. The V gene is TRBV6-5, the J gene TRBJ2-1; 7 nucleotides align to TRBD2. The CDR3 consists of 15 residues. Per germline, CDR1 MNHEY and CDR2 SVGAGI. J gave up 2 bases and V 2 bases, and 3 bases lay outside the gene matches. The chain's CDR3 is CASSYGGGTYNEQFF. The DNA of the CDR3 is TGTGCCAGCAGTTACGGGGGAGGGACCTACAATGAGCAGTTCTTC.

The sample holds many counts of this clonotype. Relative to the germline gene, one junction end is altered; a read error may explain this. This chain joins TRBV10-3 and TRBJ2-7; TRBD2 matches at 11 bases. Germline V gives CDR1 ENHRY, CDR2 SYGVKD. The CDR3 totals 13 residues. The CDR3 sequence is CAISESLLAGVRF. CDR3 in DNA: TGTGCCATCAGTGAGTCTCTACTAGCGGGAGTTCGGTTC.

Ten or more counts support this clonotype. The rearrangement uses TRBV7-2 and TRBJ1-5; D is uncertain. V lost 5 bases and J lost 4, with 9 bases in between. CDR1 and CDR2 from the germline V gene are SGHTA and FQGNSA. This CDR3 comprises 13 residues. The CDR3 DNA reads TGTGCCAGCAGCAGGTTGGGTAATCAGCCCCAGCATTTT. This gives the protein CASSRLGNQPQHF.

A remark on this clonotype: The junction and the germline gene differ at one end; a read error may be behind it. V usage is TRBV6-5 and J usage is TRBJ2-7, with TRBD1 matching over 7 bases. This CDR3 is 14 amino acids long. Germline V CDR1 and CDR2: MNHEY, SVGAGI. CDR3 DNA: TGCGCCGGCAGATTCGACAGGGCCCGCCGTGAGCAGTACTTC. This codes for CAGRFDRARREQYF.

This clonotype was found once. The chain has TRBV11-3 and TRBJ2-1; possibly TRBD1 for D (6 bases). Germline V gene data show CDR1 as SGHNT and CDR2 as YENEEA. This CDR3 is 15 amino acids long. V lost 0 bases to trimming and J lost 5 bases, with 11 bases between them. CDR3 in amino acids: CASSLEWYRDNEQFF. Written as DNA, the CDR3 is TGTGCCAGCAGCTTAGAGTGGTACAGGGACAATGAGCAGTTCTTC. The entire variable domain, with the rest obtained from reference TRBV11-3 and TRBJ2-1, is as follows: EAGVVQSPRYKIIEKKQPVAFWCNPISGHNTLYWYLQNLGQGPELLIRYENEEAVDDSQLPKDRFSAERLKGVDSTLKIQPAELGDSAVYLCASSLEWYRDNEQFFGPGTRLTVL.

To note about this clonotype: A read error may be the cause here, since a much bigger clone is one base away. DNA for the CDR3: TGTGCCAGCAGATTGGGACAGCGAGCGCATTTT. This translates into CASRLGQRAHF. The chain couples TRBV6-6 to TRBJ1-5, with 7 nucleotides matching TRBD1. Trimming took 6 bases from V and 15 from J; bases not matched to a gene: 8. CDR3 length: 11 amino acids. CDR1 and CDR2 from the germline V gene are MNHNY and SVGAGI (reference sequence).

Ten or more counts support this clonotype. The rearrangement links TRBV7-3 to TRBJ2-1; 14 bases line up with TRBD2. The trim removed 0 bases at V and 5 bases at J, leaving 3 bases unmatched. The CDR3 is 17 residues long. Germline loops: CDR1 SGHTA, CDR2 FQGTGA. CDR3 in DNA: TGTGCCAGCAGCTTAACAGCGGGACTAGCGGGAGACAATGAGCAGTTCTTC. Its protein product is CASSLTAGLAGDNEQFF.

Many counts were recorded for this clonotype. CDR3 coding DNA: TGTGCCAGCAGCTTAGCCGCGGCGGGACGGTACCAATTTGGTACGCAGTATTTT. Translated, it gives CASSLAAAGRYQFGTQYF. This chain joins TRBV7-2 and TRBJ2-3; D possibly corresponds to TRBD2 (6 bases). Trimming took off 0 bases at V and 8 bases at J, with 24 bases between the two ends. Germline CDR1 SGHTA, CDR2 FQGNSA. The CDR3 is 18 amino acids.

This clonotype was seen repeatedly, ten times or more. This rearrangement joins TRBV4-1 to TRBJ2-5; D could derive from TRBD1 or TRBD2 (5 bases each). This CDR3 is 13 amino acids long. V was clipped by 0 bases and J by 14 bases, with 16 bases between them. The germline CDR1 and CDR2 sequences are MGHRA and YSYEKL. CDR3 nucleotide sequence: TGCGCCAGCAGCCAAGATCCCGGGGCGGAAAATTACTTC. This translates into CASSQDPGAENYF.

This clonotype has a handful of counts. The rearrangement joins TRBV18 to TRBJ1-1; D is undetermined. CDR3 length: 12 amino acids. V dropped 8 bases and J dropped 3 bases, with 10 bases sitting between them. Germline V lookup: CDR1 KGHSH, CDR2 LQKENI. Here the CDR3 DNA reads TGTGCCAGCACGGAGGTGGACACTGAAGCTTTCTTT. Translation: CASTEVDTEAFF.

This clonotype appeared many times. V and J are TRBV7-2 and TRBJ2-5; TRBD2 matches at 10 bases. Germline assignment: CDR1 SGHTA and CDR2 FQGNSA. J gave up 1 base and V 0 bases, and 14 bases lay outside the gene matches. The CDR3 contains 20 residues. CDR3 sequence: CASSLAVPATSGPVQETQYF. CDR3 DNA: TGTGCCAGCAGCTTAGCAGTTCCGGCGACTAGCGGGCCAGTCCAAGAGACCCAGTACTTC.